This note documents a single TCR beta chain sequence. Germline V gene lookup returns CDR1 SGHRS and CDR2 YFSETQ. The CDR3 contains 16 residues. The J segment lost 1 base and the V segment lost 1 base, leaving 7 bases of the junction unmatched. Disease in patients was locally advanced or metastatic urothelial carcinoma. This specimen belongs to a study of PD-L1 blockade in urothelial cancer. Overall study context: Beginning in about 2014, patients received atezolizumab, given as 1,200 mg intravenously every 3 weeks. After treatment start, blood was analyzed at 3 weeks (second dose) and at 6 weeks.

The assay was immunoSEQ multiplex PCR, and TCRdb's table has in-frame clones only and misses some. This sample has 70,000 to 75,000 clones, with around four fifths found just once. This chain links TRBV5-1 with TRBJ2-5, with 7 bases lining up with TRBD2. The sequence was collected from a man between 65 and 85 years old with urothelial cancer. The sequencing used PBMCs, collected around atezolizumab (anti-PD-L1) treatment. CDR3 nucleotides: TGCGCCAGCAGCTTGTCTGGCCGGGAGGTCCAAGAGACCCAGTACTTC. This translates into CASSLSGREVQETQYF.